This entry lists 18 T cell receptor beta chains sequenced from one sample in a study of cytomegalovirus exposure and HLA in healthy donors (TCRdb year 2017). Libraries were built with the immunoSEQ multiplex PCR assay. The multiplex PCR relied on a mix of 60 forward primers for TCR Vbeta segments and 13 reverse primers for TCR Jbeta segments. The source is immuneACCESS, and TCRdb retained only in-frame sequences with V and J called. Part of the clones is not carried over; for the studies checked, unresolved V genes explain less than half of this, and the remainder is unexplained. Across this sample there are some 87,000 clones, with roughly 80% seen only once. The top ten clones comprise around 6.6% of the sample. The specimen was PBMCs. Receptors were obtained from a man between 45 and 60 years old in good health and CMV-seropositive.

The chain is built from TRBV28 and TRBJ2-3; TRBD2 agrees at 9 bases. Germline CDR1 and CDR2: MDHEN and SYDVKM. After removal of 8 bases from V and 2 bases from J, the junction contained 17 bases not matched to a gene. There are 18 residues in the CDR3. The CDR3 DNA is TGTGCCAGCTTTCCTAGCGGGGCCCTTCTGTCCTTCACAGATACGCAGTATTTT. Translated: CASFPSGALLSFTDTQYF.

The V gene is TRBV6-1, the J gene TRBJ2-1; TRBD2 aligns across 12 bases. CDR3 size: 18 residues. Per the germline V gene, CDR1 is MNHNS and CDR2 is SASEGT. The V gene end was trimmed by 1 base and the J gene end by 0 bases; junction bases not matched to a gene: 4. In DNA form, the CDR3 reads TGTGCCAGCAGTGAAGGGACTAGCGGGGCCAGCTCCTACAATGAGCAGTTCTTC. Its protein product is CASSEGTSGASSYNEQFF.

The rearrangement links TRBV9 to TRBJ2-7, with a possible D match to TRBD2 (5 bases). The length of the CDR3 is 14 residues. The V end lost 4 bases, the J end lost 6 bases, and 17 bases lay between the germline ends. Germline CDR1 SGDLS, CDR2 YYNGEE. The CDR3, as DNA: TGTGCCAGCAGCCGCCCCGGAGGTTCGTCCGAGCAGTACTTC. Its protein product is CASSRPGGSSEQYF.

Of note for this clone: The junction differs from germline at one of its ends, possibly a read error. V and J are TRBV6-1 and TRBJ1-6; the match to TRBD1 covers 7 bases. Germline V gene data show CDR1 as MNHNS and CDR2 as SASEGT. The CDR3 is made up of 16 amino acids. The CDR3 DNA sequence: TGTGCCAGCAGTGAAAGGAGGACAGGCGGTAATTCACCCCTCAACTTT. It specifies CASSERRTGGNSPLNF.

The rearrangement uses TRBV4-3 and TRBJ2-7; possible D gene TRBD1, 5 bases. CDR3 length: 15 amino acids. The V end was cut by 0 bases, the J end by 6 bases, with 15 bases between. Germline lookup yields CDR1 LGHNA and CDR2 YSLEER. CDR3 DNA: TGCGCCAGCAGCCAAGACTTGGTAGGGGCACGCGAGCAGTACTTC. Its translation: CASSQDLVGAREQYF.

The V call is TRBV5-1, the J call TRBJ1-1; the match to TRBD1 covers 8 bases. J was trimmed by 10 bases and V by 1 base; bases with no gene match: 3. The CDR3 length is 12 residues. Germline V gives CDR1 SGHRS, CDR2 YFSETQ. This chain's CDR3 is CASSLSGGRAFF. CDR3 sequence (DNA): TGCGCCAGCAGCTTGTCAGGGGGCAGAGCTTTCTTT.

The genes are TRBV27 and TRBJ1-1; D not resolved. Germline V gene data show CDR1 as MNHEY and CDR2 as SMNVEV (reference sequence). This CDR3 spans 13 amino acids. Trimming took 5 bases from V and 2 from J, leaving 9 bases between them. For the CDR3, the DNA is TGTGCCAGCAGTCTGTACTCAAACACTGAAGCTTTCTTT. This gives the protein CASSLYSNTEAFF.

The chain uses TRBV7-8 and TRBJ2-7, with 13 bases aligning to TRBD2. Trimming cost V 5 bases and J 5 bases; bases outside gene matches: 9. The germline gives CDR1 SGHVS, CDR2 FQNEAQ. The CDR3 extends over 16 amino acids. CDR3 loop: CASSKTSGGPLDEQYF. The CDR3 nucleotides read TGTGCCAGCAGCAAGACTAGCGGGGGGCCCCTTGACGAGCAGTACTTC.

There are a few counts of this clone. V and J are TRBV4-3 and TRBJ2-5, with TRBD1 matching over 7 bases. The J call is uncertain, as TRBJ2-7 better fits the DNA end. Per the germline V gene, CDR1 is LGHNA and CDR2 is YSLEER. The CDR3 is 15 amino acids. The CDR3 DNA follows: TGCGCCAGCAGCCAATCAGTGGGACAGTCCTACGAGCAGTACTTC. It is translated as CASSQSVGQSYEQYF.

This rearrangement joins TRBV6-5 to TRBJ2-1, with TRBD2 matching over 10 bases. Germline assignment: CDR1 MNHEY and CDR2 SVGAGI. V lost 4 bases and J lost 3; bases outside the gene matches: 3. CDR3 length: 15 amino acids. The CDR3 sequence: CASSSTSGDYNEQFF. CDR3 bases: TGTGCCAGCAGTTCTACTAGCGGGGACTACAATGAGCAGTTCTTC.

The chain employs TRBV7-3 and TRBJ1-6, with 7 bases matching TRBD1. The CDR3 covers 19 residues. With 0 bases clipped from V and 9 bases from J, the junction kept 17 bases outside the gene matches. The germline CDR1 and CDR2 sequences are SGHTA and FQGTGA. The CDR3 is CASSLTWGHRQGQISPLHF. CDR3 in DNA: TGTGCCAGCAGCTTAACGTGGGGCCATAGACAGGGCCAAATTTCACCCCTCCACTTT.

This clone was observed a handful of times. V and J are TRBV9 and TRBJ2-1; weak D call: TRBD2 (6 bases). Trimming removed 0 bases from V and 4 bases from J, with 11 bases in between. The CDR3 loop spans 15 amino acids. Germline loops: CDR1 SGDLS, CDR2 YYNGEE. The CDR3 spells CASSVGRGPYNEQFF. The CDR3 DNA reads as TGTGCCAGCAGCGTAGGGCGGGGCCCTTACAATGAGCAGTTCTTC.

The chain recombines TRBV7-7 with TRBJ2-1; a weak D match, TRBD2 (5 bases). V lost 1 base and J lost 3, with 7 bases in between. This CDR3 region has 14 residues. CDR1 and CDR2 from the germline V gene are SSHAT and FNYEAQ (reference sequence). The CDR3 loop is CASSLDGDYNEQFF. The DNA of the CDR3 is TGTGCCAGCAGCTTAGACGGGGACTACAATGAGCAGTTCTTC.

The chain combines TRBV28 with TRBJ2-3; a possible D gene is TRBD1 (7 bases). The V end was cut by 5 bases, the J end by 2 bases, with 20 bases between. From germline, CDR1 is MDHEN and CDR2 SYDVKM. CDR3 length: 17 residues. CDR3 residues: CASSGRQGGSSTDTQYF. The CDR3, as DNA: TGTGCCAGCAGTGGGAGACAGGGAGGCTCCTCCACAGATACGCAGTATTTT.

CDR3 bases: TGTGCCAGCAGAAGGAGACAGTCACCCCTCCACTTT. It codes for CASRRRQSPLHF. The chain links TRBV6-5 to TRBJ1-6, with D perhaps matching TRBD1 (5 bases). This CDR3 region has 12 residues. The V gene lost 6 bases and the J gene lost 10 bases, with 10 bases spanning the gap. The germline gives CDR1 MNHEY, CDR2 SVGAGI.

The gene calls are TRBV7-2 and TRBJ1-6, with 8 bases that match TRBD1. Unmatched junction bases numbered 1, after V lost 0 bases and J lost 6 bases. Germline lookup yields CDR1 SGHTA and CDR2 FQGNSA. The CDR3 spans 15 residues. CDR3 nucleotides: TGTGCCAGCAGCTTAGCGGGACAGGTTAATTCACCCCTCCACTTT. Encoded protein: CASSLAGQVNSPLHF.

This rearrangement joins TRBV28 to TRBJ1-5; no definite D call. Germline values: CDR1 MDHEN, CDR2 SYDVKM. CDR3 length: 14 residues. The V end lost 3 bases, the J end lost 7 bases, and 13 bases lay between the germline ends. CDR3 bases: TGTGCCAGCAGTTTTCATAGCTCTGCACAGCCCCAGCATTTT. This translates into CASSFHSSAQPQHF. Using reference TRBV28 and TRBJ1-5 for the parts outside the CDR3, the full variable domain is DVKVTQSSRYLVKRTGEKVFLECVQDMDHENMFWYRQDPGLGLRLIYFSYDVKMKEKGDIPEGYSVSREKKERFSLILESASTNQTSMYLCASSFHSSAQPQHFGDGTRLSIL.

This clone was counted only a few times. This chain joins TRBV27 and TRBJ1-5; D remains unclear. Trimming shortened V by 3 bases and J by 4 bases, and 7 bases separated the two germline ends. This CDR3 has 13 amino acids. Germline-derived CDR1 and CDR2 are MNHEY and SMNVEV (reference sequence). Here the CDR3 DNA reads TGTGCCAGCAGTTTCGGCAGGAATCAGCCCCAGCATTTT. As protein: CASSFGRNQPQHF.